The rows below give T cell receptor beta chains drawn from one sample of a study of shared clonotypes between healthy human individuals. Profiled with immunoSEQ multiplex PCR; TCRdb holds only in-frame clones, not every one. This sample yields fewer than 650,000 clones, of which roughly four fifths are seen a single time; 12% belongs to the top ten. Sequencing input: PBMCs. These receptors were obtained from a woman in her 40s in good health. Some clones in this sample may be carry-over from other donors' samples. CDR3s leave out the opening cysteine and the closing phenylalanine or tryptophan. Each record gives: D gene, clone size, V gene, CDR3 protein. The D gene is left open where the match is weak. Size is omitted from some rows. Given values are once, few, many or a class for expanded clones.

TRBD1	NA	TRBV5-1	ASSASGTGRDETQY
NA	NA	TRBV28	ASAGGKPQH
NA	NA	TRBV19	ASSKGPAGTGELF
TRBD1	NA	TRBV5-4	ASSLAGTGAAETQY
NA	NA	TRBV9	ASSVTASNTGELF
NA	NA	TRBV7-2	ASSLGSARDTIY
TRBD2	NA	TRBV27	ASSLTSGWNYEQY
TRBD1	once	TRBV10-3	AIGGRDRGLEEQF
NA	NA	TRBV19	ASSMVAGASLNTEAF
TRBD1	NA	TRBV29-1	SVEVGQGDIQY
TRBD1	few	TRBV2	ASSWDRGYEQF
TRBD1	NA	TRBV6-1	ASSELWTGVTDTQY
NA	NA	TRBV30	AWSSGIRTYEQY
NA	few	TRBV4-3	ASSPGAGTDDEKLF
NA	NA	TRBV30	AWKSPIIRGRTEAF
NA	NA	TRBV4-1	ASSQDRTGADTQY
TRBD2	NA	TRBV18	ASSPLSGGAGAYNEQF
TRBD2	NA	TRBV9	ASSPRTSGVSEQY
NA	NA	TRBV7-2	ASSLATVNTEAF
TRBD2	NA	TRBV5-1	ASSWDSGRASEQY
NA	NA	TRBV7-9	ASSSGGTNEKLF
NA	NA	TRBV27	ATPPPPKDLNTGELF
TRBD2	NA	TRBV18	ASSPGLAGVLYNEQF
TRBD1	NA	TRBV19	ASSRDRESNQPQH
TRBD2	NA	TRBV7-9	ASSYGTSGRVGHYNEQF
NA	once	TRBV15	ASREGYNQPQH
TRBD2	NA	TRBV28	ASSYRGSSYEQY
TRBD2	few	TRBV7-7	ASSLAVAGVGGELF
NA	NA	TRBV4-3	ASSQVRQEYEAF
NA	few	TRBV18	ASSPLQGNTEAF
NA	NA	TRBV5-4	ASSLGGNSNQPQH
NA	NA	TRBV10-2	ASTPSGAAYEQY
NA	NA	TRBV5-6	ASSLWATDTQY
TRBD2	NA	TRBV4-3	ASSHLRTSGRQETQY
NA	NA	TRBV9	ASSVGLHEDEKLF
NA	few	TRBV27	ASSLSANYGYT
TRBD2	NA	TRBV11-3	ASSSGLAGPRGAKNIQY
NA	NA	TRBV6-5	ASSYSRPAPTEAF
TRBD2	NA	TRBV30	AWSGGGLAGVYEQF
NA	NA	TRBV28	ASSFPGSSNQPQH
NA	NA	TRBV5-1	ASSLAPQTGFGNNEQF
NA	NA	TRBV5-1	ASSPGETQY
NA	NA	TRBV27	ASSLGDSYNEQF
NA	NA	TRBV5-1	ASGPRTDTEAF
TRBD1	NA	TRBV6-5	ASSRDRDQPQH
NA	NA	TRBV2	ASSGWGSVNEQY
NA	NA	TRBV30	AWSVPTRGGTDTQY
NA	NA	TRBV28	ASSLPGTGELF
NA	once	TRBV5-1	ASSRGLGVEQY
NA	few	TRBV10-3	AISESLIRRDEAF
NA	NA	TRBV28	ASSPRGAGYT
TRBD1	once	TRBV7-2	ASSGNRGRGYGYT
NA	NA	TRBV5-1	ASSQSQGGQPQH
NA	NA	TRBV6-5	ASSSPDGSSYEQY
TRBD2	NA	TRBV6-1	ASSDGLAGIRETQY
TRBD2	NA	TRBV14	ASSPLAASGLYNEQF
NA	NA	TRBV15	ATSRDGYSNQPQH
NA	NA	TRBV4-1	ASSQPGPLLGGLF